This is a list of T cell receptor beta chains from one sample in a study of Ad26.COV2.S vaccination and SARS-CoV-2 variants. Profiled with immunoSEQ multiplex PCR; TCRdb holds only in-frame clones, not every one. The data contain 350,000 to 600,000 clones, 70% to 90% of them singletons. The sample was peripheral blood, taken in a trial of Ad26.COV2.S vaccine versus placebo. The source is a person aged 18 to 65 who received the Ad26.COV2.S COVID-19 vaccine or a placebo. CDR3s include the opening cysteine and the closing phenylalanine or tryptophan. D genes are given only for firm matches. The size field is filled for only some rows; it gives once, few, many or a size class.

abundance	j_gene	d_gene	v_gene	CDR3aa	CDR3nt
.	TRBJ1-2	.	TRBV6-5	CASSYSMFSGTHGYTF	TGTGCCAGCAGTTACTCGATGTTTTCAGGGACCCATGGCTACACCTTC
.	TRBJ1-2	TRBD1	TRBV19	CASSIKPDRGNGYTF	TGTGCCAGTAGTATAAAGCCCGACAGGGGCAATGGCTACACCTTC
.	TRBJ2-7	TRBD1	TRBV12-3/TRBV12-4	CASKPDRSYEQYF	TGTGCCAGCAAACCGGACAGGAGCTACGAGCAGTACTTC
.	TRBJ2-7	.	TRBV18	CASSPDNRLGVPYEQYF	TGTGCCAGCTCCCCCGACAACCGCCTGGGGGTTCCCTACGAGCAGTACTTC
once	TRBJ2-7	TRBD1	TRBV7-6	CASSLTGQGTYEQYF	TGTGCCAGCAGCTTAACGGGACAGGGTACCTACGAGCAGTACTTC
.	TRBJ1-1	.	TRBV12-3/TRBV12-4	CASSYGGPTEAFF	TGTGCCAGCAGTTACGGGGGGCCCACTGAAGCTTTCTTT
.	TRBJ1-3	.	TRBV6-4	CASSDRIRDGNTIYF	TGTGCCAGCAGTGACCGTATACGGGATGGAAACACCATATATTTT
.	TRBJ2-3	.	TRBV4-3	CASSQDRETDTQYF	TGCGCCAGCAGCCAAGATCGCGAGACAGATACGCAGTATTTT
.	TRBJ2-5	TRBD2	TRBV27	CASSLSPRGGIRETQYF	TGTGCCAGCAGTTTATCACCCCGGGGAGGGATAAGGGAGACCCAGTACTTC
few	TRBJ1-4	.	TRBV27	CASSLSPTGRANEKLFF	TGTGCCAGCAGTTTATCGCCCACAGGGAGGGCTAATGAAAAACTGTTTTTT
.	TRBJ2-2	.	TRBV9	CASSEGQTAGELFF	TGTGCCAGCAGCGAAGGGCAGACGGCCGGGGAGCTGTTTTTT
.	TRBJ1-6	TRBD1	TRBV28	CASSQDRALPPLHF	TGTGCCAGCAGTCAGGACAGGGCATTGCCACCCCTCCACTTT
few	TRBJ2-7	TRBD2	TRBV10-2	CASRDTAGLSYEQYF	TGCGCCAGCAGAGATACAGCGGGACTCTCCTACGAGCAGTACTTC
.	TRBJ2-5	.	TRBV12-3/TRBV12-4	CASRPTSGTQYF	TGTGCCAGCAGGCCAACAAGCGGGACCCAGTACTTC
.	TRBJ1-1	.	TRBV25-1	CASSAEGMNTEAFF	TGTGCCAGCAGTGCCGAGGGGATGAACACTGAAGCTTTCTTT
.	TRBJ2-7	.	TRBV18	CASSDTGIGSYEQYF	TGTGCCAGCTCAGACACAGGGATCGGGTCCTACGAGCAGTACTTC
once	TRBJ2-7	TRBD1	TRBV15	CATSESGTGSYEQYF	TGTGCCACCAGCGAAAGCGGGACAGGGAGCTACGAGCAGTACTTC
.	TRBJ1-1	.	TRBV18	CASSLTGPEAFF	TGTGCCAGCTCACTAACCGGGCCTGAAGCTTTCTTT
.	TRBJ1-2	TRBD1	TRBV28	CASSSRSGQGTYGYTF	TGTGCCAGCAGTTCAAGGTCAGGACAGGGGACCTATGGCTACACCTTC
.	TRBJ2-2	TRBD1	TRBV9	CASSPFQGAGELFF	TGTGCCAGCAGCCCTTTCCAGGGGGCCGGGGAGCTGTTTTTT
.	TRBJ1-5	.	TRBV2	CASGPDGLNQPQHF	TGTGCCAGCGGTCCAGACGGGCTCAATCAGCCCCAGCATTTT
.	TRBJ2-4	TRBD1	TRBV10-1	CASSAGGTAKNIQYF	TGCGCCAGCAGTGCAGGGGGCACGGCCAAAAACATTCAGTACTTC
.	TRBJ1-5	.	TRBV7-9	CASSHLAGKDDQPQHF	TGTGCCAGCAGCCACTTGGCAGGGAAGGATGATCAGCCCCAGCATTTT
.	TRBJ2-7	.	TRBV6-1	CASSEVGATYEQYF	TGTGCCAGCAGTGAAGTGGGGGCAACCTACGAGCAGTACTTC
.	TRBJ2-7	TRBD1	TRBV7-2	CASSLATGTGGHEQYF	TGTGCCAGCAGCTTAGCGACCGGGACAGGTGGACACGAGCAGTACTTC
.	TRBJ1-4	.	TRBV5-1	CASRPDSTNEKLFF	TGCGCCAGCAGACCCGACAGTACTAATGAAAAACTGTTTTTT
.	TRBJ2-1	.	TRBV5-1	CASSWSGLDYNEQFF	TGCGCCAGCAGCTGGTCGGGACTCGATTACAATGAGCAGTTCTTC